The TCR beta chain under discussion was sequenced for a study of identical twins. The study's findings and limits: The models gave estimates that fell short of the out-of-frame TCR alpha sharing seen in monozygotic twins. There is a chance that invariant MAIT and iNKT cells partially muddied zero-insertion analyses.

The CDR3 contains 15 residues. J gave up 7 bases and V 3 bases, and 9 bases lay outside the gene matches. Germline V gene lookup returns CDR1 MNHEY and CDR2 SMNVEV (reference sequence). Each cDNA held unique molecular identifiers, and template switching gave it a universal primer site. TCRdb called the 5' RACE reads again in MiXCR, with one record for every CDR3 protein. The sample shows 690,000 or so distinct CDR3 sequences, 8% to 9% of them seen only once. This clonotype was seen ten or more times. As yet, its antigen is unknown. This sample also appeared in a second study, on yellow fever vaccine responses in identical twins.

Sequencing was carried out using PBMCs. The receptor's source is a woman aged 18-35 years in good health. The V call is TRBV27, the J call TRBJ2-7; 10 nucleotides line up with TRBD2. The CDR3 region is CASSFELAGVGEQYF. CDR3 nucleotide sequence: TGTGCCAGCAGTTTTGAGCTAGCGGGAGTAGGGGAGCAGTACTTC.